One sample yielded the 6 T cell receptor beta chains listed below, sequenced in a study of CD8+ T cells in alopecia areata. Sequencing used cDNA as its template, made by extracting RNA and reverse transcribing it. Some clones are missing from TCRdb's copy, which holds only in-frame ones; the method was immunoSEQ multiplex PCR. The data show more than 100,000 clones, roughly half seen once. Material: CD4+ T cells sorted from blood. The receptor source for this set is a human donor in good health.

The rearrangement joins TRBV27 to TRBJ2-3, with 9 bases that match TRBD1. Germline CDR1 MNHEY, CDR2 SMNVEV (reference sequence). The CDR3 spans 14 residues. V was clipped by 3 bases and J by 5 bases; unmatched bases: 3. The CDR3 DNA is TGTGCCAGCAGTTTGCAGGACAGGGGAGATACGCAGTATTTT. Protein sequence: CASSLQDRGDTQYF.

The rearrangement links TRBV29-1 to TRBJ2-5, with D possibly TRBD1 on 5 matching bases. Per germline, CDR1 SQVTM and CDR2 ANQGSEA. V was pared by 4 bases and J by 5 bases, with 8 bases between. The CDR3 extends over 11 amino acids. The CDR3 is CSVGRDETQYF. For the CDR3, the DNA is TGCAGCGTTGGCAGGGATGAGACCCAGTACTTC.

This chain connects TRBV5-1 to TRBJ1-6; 7 bases map to TRBD1. The germline V gene encodes CDR1 SGHRS and CDR2 YFSETQ. The CDR3 covers 17 residues. The ends lost 2 bases at V and 6 bases at J; junction bases unmatched: 11. The CDR3 bases are TGCGCCAGCAGCTTCAATTCCGACAGGGCTCGTAATTCACCCCTCCACTTT. Amino acids: CASSFNSDRARNSPLHF.

A few counts support this clone. CDR3 DNA sequence: TGTGCCAGCAGCCGTGAACCTGGAAACACCATATATTTT. Its protein is CASSREPGNTIYF. V gene TRBV7-2 combines with J gene TRBJ1-3; D ambiguous. Trimming removed 5 bases from V and 2 bases from J, with 7 bases in between. This CDR3 is 13 amino acids long. The germline gives CDR1 SGHTA, CDR2 FQGNSA.

The chain uses TRBV29-1 and TRBJ1-1, with a weak D call TRBD1 (5 bases). The germline V gene encodes CDR1 SQVTM and CDR2 ANQGSEA. The germline V and J ends were trimmed by 4 bases and 4 bases, with 16 bases remaining between them. The CDR3 is made up of 14 amino acids. The CDR3 region is CSVAWGVGGTEAFF. As DNA, the CDR3 is TGCAGCGTTGCGTGGGGGGTCGGGGGCACTGAAGCTTTCTTT. The full variable domain, in which reference TRBV29-1 and TRBJ1-1 provide the parts outside the CDR3, is SAVISQKPSRDICQRGTSLTIQCQVDSQVTMMFWYRQQPGQSLTLIATANQGSEATYESGFVIDKFPISRPNLTFSTLTVSNMSPEDSSIYLCSVAWGVGGTEAFFGQGTRLTVV.

In this sample, this clone turned up a few times. The chain uses TRBV29-1 and TRBJ2-1; tentatively, D is TRBD1 (7 bases). Between the trimmed V and J ends, which lost 2 bases and 4 bases, there was a span of 12 bases. The CDR3 contains 14 residues. Germline lookup yields CDR1 SQVTM and CDR2 ANQGSEA. CDR3 nucleotide sequence: TGCAGCGTTGAATTACCAGGGGGGTACAATGAGCAGTTCTTC. Its translation: CSVELPGGYNEQFF.